The rows below give T cell receptor beta chains drawn from one sample of a study of shared clonotypes between healthy human individuals. Produced via immunoSEQ multiplex PCR; TCRdb's table is partial and in-frame only. Among about 2.3 million clones listed, 90% to 95% were seen once. Material: naive CD4+ T cells from PBMCs. These receptors all stem from a man younger than 30 in good health. Some clones in this sample may be carry-over from other donors' samples. Both conserved end residues are part of each CDR3. The D gene is left open where the match is weak. Not all rows give a size; the values are once, few, many and, for expanded clones, a class.

>TRBJ1-2|TRBV7-6|TRBD1|15|NA
CASSLSGTGGYGYTF
TGTGCCAGCAGCTTATCGGGGACAGGGGGCTACGGCTACACCTTC
>TRBJ1-2|TRBV2|TRBD1|14|few
CASRDRLPNYGYTF
TGTGCCAGCAGGGACAGGTTACCTAACTATGGCTACACCTTC
>TRBJ2-4|TRBV4-1|TRBD2|19|once
CASSLGLAGVRETKNIQYF
TGCGCCAGCAGCCTAGGACTAGCGGGAGTAAGAGAGACCAAAAACATTCAGTACTTC
>TRBJ1-5|TRBV7-8|TRBD1|16|once
CASSTHRGQPHQPQHF
TGTGCCAGCAGCACTCACAGGGGGCAGCCCCATCAGCCCCAGCATTTT
>TRBJ1-1|TRBV6-6|NA|14|NA
CASSNRVQNTEAFF
TGTGCCAGCAGTAATAGAGTACAGAACACTGAAGCTTTCTTT
>TRBJ1-2|TRBV28|NA|12|NA
CASSYPGVGYTF
TGTGCCAGCAGTTACCCGGGCGTTGGCTACACCTTC
>TRBJ2-7|TRBV5-1|NA|14|NA
CASSLDLLDYEQYF
TGCGCCAGCAGCTTGGATTTATTGGACTACGAGCAGTACTTC
>TRBJ1-2|TRBV7-3|NA|17|NA
CASSLSSRDRVNYGYTF
TGTGCCAGCAGCTTAAGTTCCCGAGACAGAGTTAACTATGGCTACACCTTC
>TRBJ1-2|TRBV28|NA|14|NA
CATAKAGQIYGYTF
TGTGCCACTGCAAAGGCGGGGCAGATCTATGGCTACACCTTC
>TRBJ2-5|TRBV20-1|NA|11|NA
CSAKWRETQYF
TGCAGTGCTAAGTGGAGGGAGACCCAGTACTTC
>TRBJ1-2|TRBV5-1|NA|14|once
CASSLGGRVDGYTF
TGCGCCAGCAGCTTGGGGGGGCGAGTAGATGGCTACACCTTC
>TRBJ2-7|TRBV18|NA|14|NA
CASSPPGGSNEQYF
TGTGCCAGCTCACCACCGGGGGGCTCCAACGAGCAGTACTTC
>TRBJ2-1|TRBV10-3|NA|14|NA
CAIRFRGLVDEQFF
TGTGCCATCCGCTTCCGGGGGCTCGTCGATGAGCAGTTCTTC
>TRBJ2-1|TRBV7-2|NA|14|once
CASSAGTSYNEQFF
TGTGCCAGCAGCGCGGGGACCTCCTACAATGAGCAGTTCTTC
>TRBJ2-3|TRBV11-1|TRBD2|15|NA
CASSTRGGRTDTQYF
TGTGCCAGCAGCACTCGGGGGGGTCGGACAGATACGCAGTATTTT
>TRBJ2-3|TRBV14|TRBD2|13|NA
CASSQDVRGGRYF
TGTGCCAGCAGCCAAGACGTACGGGGGGGAAGGTATTTT
>TRBJ1-1|TRBV7-2|TRBD1|15|NA
CASSLSGTGTTEAFF
TGTGCCAGCAGCTTGTCTGGGACAGGGACCACTGAAGCTTTCTTT
>TRBJ2-3|TRBV7-9|NA|14|NA
CASSPGGATDTQYF
TGTGCCAGCAGCCCCGGAGGGGCCACAGATACGCAGTATTTT
>TRBJ2-2|TRBV7-2|TRBD2|16|NA
CASSLVGLSGTGELFF
TGTGCCAGCAGCTTAGTCGGGCTTAGCGGGACCGGGGAGCTGTTTTTT
>TRBJ2-4|TRBV5-4|TRBD1|16|once
CASSGGQSIRQNIQYF
TGTGCCAGCAGTGGGGGACAGTCAATCCGCCAAAACATTCAGTACTTC